This entry concerns a single T cell receptor (beta chain). This sample was taken from a study of blood T cell repertoires in COVID-19. Authors' processing steps: It was from reference gene primer amplification that nucleated cell counts were estimated. Clones were sequenced by immunoSEQ multiplex PCR, and TCRdb holds only the in-frame ones, with some missing. That table gives V, J and clone size, and the DNA gave D and trimming. The table records 200,000 to 250,000 clones, almost 90% of them present only once. Sequencing input: PBMCs or T cells enriched from blood (not recorded which). This receptor was obtained from a woman aged 50 to 65 with acute COVID-19.

The CDR3 region is CASSPTSGRSVEQFF. DNA for the CDR3: TGTGCCAGCAGTCCGACTAGCGGGCGGTCCGTGGAGCAGTTCTTC. The chain combines TRBV28 with TRBJ2-1; 10 positions agree with TRBD2. The CDR3 is 15 amino acids. Unmatched junction bases numbered 11, after V lost 5 bases and J lost 10 bases. Looked up from germline, CDR1 is MDHEN and CDR2 is SYDVKM.